This T cell receptor beta chain was sequenced for a study of blood T cell repertoires in COVID-19. Study at large: Specimens from acute and convalescent COVID-19 originated in the United States, Italy and Spain. The analysed material was cDNA or gDNA that came from T cells, B-cell-depleted T cells, or PBMCs.

Profiled with immunoSEQ multiplex PCR; TCRdb holds only in-frame clones, not every one. In the table there are about 180,000 clones, around 84% of which are singletons. Germline loops: CDR1 KGHDR, CDR2 SFDVKD. CDR3 length: 13 amino acids. V was clipped by 3 bases and J by 8 bases, with 12 bases between them. Patients of the Seattle cohort, enrolled during active infection, were followed longitudinally. The sequence derives from a man between 60 and 70 years old with COVID-19, enrolled during active disease. This chain links TRBV24-1 with TRBJ1-2; no definite D call. The material sequenced was peripheral blood. This CDR3 reads CATSDPGGGGYTF. The CDR3 DNA is TGTGCCACCAGTGATCCAGGTGGTGGAGGCTACACCTTC.